This T cell receptor (beta chain) stems from a study of cytomegalovirus exposure and HLA in healthy donors. Germline lookup yields CDR1 SNHLY and CDR2 FYNNEI. The CDR3 covers 19 residues. V shed 3 bases and J 1 base; nucleotides not matched to a gene: 15. This PCR relied on a set of 60 Vbeta primers and 13 Jbeta primers. Clones were read by immunoSEQ multiplex PCR, and TCRdb kept only the in-frame ones, dropping some. The sample shows tens of thousands of clones, around 85% of them seen only once. Sequenced sample: PBMCs. This chain connects TRBV2 to TRBJ2-7, with 10 bases lining up with TRBD2. The sequence came from a girl under 10 years old in good health and CMV-seropositive. As DNA, the CDR3 is TGTGCCAGCAGTGAGATCCTAGCGGGAGAGGGTAGGGCGTCCTACGAGCAGTACTTC. It encodes CASSEILAGEGRASYEQYF.